Presented here are 18 T cell receptor beta chains from one specimen sequenced in a study of T-cell memory formation after mild COVID-19. TCRdb reprocessed the 5' RACE reads with MiXCR, giving one entry per CDR3 protein. This table holds more than 450,000 distinct CDR3 sequences, roughly 18% found once. Material: PBMCs or a T cell subset sorted from them (not recorded which). Receptors were obtained from an adult woman who had mild COVID-19 (a few samples of this study predate the infection). Cell type and time point are not known.

This clonotype was counted once. This rearrangement joins TRBV7-2 to TRBJ1-2, with TRBD1 matching over 7 bases. Germline CDR1 reads SGHTA; CDR2 reads FQGNSA. V shed 1 base, J shed 2 bases, and the junction held 4 bases outside the gene matches. This CDR3 comprises 15 residues. The CDR3 DNA follows: TGTGCCAGCAGCTTAGAGCCAGGGGGGAACTATGGCTACACCTTC. Translated, it gives CASSLEPGGNYGYTF.

The V call is TRBV4-1, the J call TRBJ2-7; D may match TRBD1 or TRBD2 (5 bases each). There are 15 residues in the CDR3. V was shortened by 0 bases and J by 0 bases, with 9 bases between the two germline ends. Per the germline V gene, CDR1 is MGHRA and CDR2 is YSYEKL. As DNA, the CDR3 is TGCGCCAGCAGCCAAGACGGGGCCTCCTCCTACGAGCAGTACTTC. It translates to CASSQDGASSYEQYF.

The V gene is TRBV27, the J gene TRBJ2-7; D is possibly TRBD2 (7 bases). Germline V gene data show CDR1 as MNHEY and CDR2 as SMNVEV (reference sequence). V was cut by 6 bases and J by 2 bases, with 14 bases left in between. The CDR3 runs 14 residues. The DNA for the CDR3 is TGTGCCAGCAGCTACGGGGGGCCGCCCTACGAGCAGTACTTC. Its protein product is CASSYGGPPYEQYF.

The chain couples TRBV30 to TRBJ1-1; TRBD1 aligns across 9 bases. The CDR3 extends over 16 amino acids. Germline CDR1 is GTSNPN and CDR2 is SVGIG (reference sequence). Germline trimming cut 3 bases from V and 6 bases from J; bases unmatched to any gene: 14. The DNA of the CDR3 is TGTGCCTGGAGGACTGCCCCTCCTCGGACAGGGGCTGAAGCTTTCTTT. This sequence encodes CAWRTAPPRTGAEAFF.

This clonotype was seen a few times. The chain carries TRBV5-1 and TRBJ2-3, with 10 bases aligning to TRBD2. The trim removed 3 bases at V and 1 base at J, leaving 5 bases unmatched. The germline V gene has CDR1 SGHRS and CDR2 YFSETQ. The CDR3 loop spans 16 amino acids. The CDR3 loop is CASSSGTSDGTDTQYF. The CDR3 coding sequence is TGCGCCAGCAGCTCAGGGACTAGCGACGGCACAGATACGCAGTATTTT.

There are a few counts of this clonotype. This chain joins TRBV11-2 and TRBJ1-1; D ambiguous. V was pared by 3 bases and J by 10 bases, with 12 bases between. Germline assignment: CDR1 SGHAT and CDR2 FQNNGV. CDR3 length equals 12 residues. CDR3 in DNA: TGTGCCAGCAGCTTCCAGGACGCAGGAGCTTTCTTT. Its translation: CASSFQDAGAFF.

This clonotype was picked up a small number of times. The genes are TRBV5-1 and TRBJ2-3; 7 nucleotides line up with TRBD2. V gave up 1 base and J gave up 0 bases; unmatched junction bases: 2. The V gene's germline CDR1 is SGHRS and CDR2 YFSETQ. The CDR3 is 15 residues long. CDR3 sequence: CASSLNGGSTDTQYF. The CDR3 bases are TGCGCCAGCAGCTTGAACGGGGGGAGCACAGATACGCAGTATTTT.

This clonotype occurred many times. The CDR3 coding sequence is TGCGCCAGCAGCCAAGAATTGGGGACAGATACGCAGTATTTT. This translates into CASSQELGTDTQYF. The chain is built from TRBV4-1 and TRBJ2-3; the D is unclear. CDR1 MGHRA and CDR2 YSYEKL come from the germline V gene. Deletions cut 0 bases from V and 3 bases from J, with 7 bases between. The CDR3 sequence is 14 residues long.

The rearrangement joins TRBV7-9 to TRBJ2-1; D is uncertain. The CDR3 covers 14 residues. Germline V gene data show CDR1 as SEHNR and CDR2 as FQNEAQ (reference sequence). V lost 1 base, J lost 10 bases, and 14 bases lay in between. CDR3 sequence reads: CASSLGPLGGEQFF. CDR3 sequence (DNA): TGTGCCAGCAGCTTAGGACCCCTCGGTGGAGAGCAGTTCTTC.

The gene calls are TRBV20-1 and TRBJ1-1, with D possibly being TRBD1 (5 bases). Germline-derived CDR1 and CDR2 are DFQATT and SNEGSKA (reference sequence). The germline V and J ends were trimmed by 1 base and 4 bases, with 13 bases remaining between them. The CDR3 has 14 amino acids. The CDR3, as DNA: TGCAGTGCTAGAGGACACCAGGGTTTCACTGAAGCTTTCTTT. It codes for CSARGHQGFTEAFF.

In its sample, this clonotype was seen a few times. The chain carries TRBV7-9 and TRBJ1-1; TRBD1 matches at 7 bases. There are 13 residues in the CDR3. V dropped 4 bases and J dropped 7; count of bases not matched to a gene: 6. In germline, CDR1 is SEHNR, CDR2 FQNEAQ (reference sequence). The CDR3, as DNA: TGTGCCAGCAGCTCGGGGACAGCCTTTGAAGCTTTCTTT. This translates into CASSSGTAFEAFF.

The chain couples TRBV20-1 to TRBJ2-7, with D possibly TRBD2 on 6 matching bases. The CDR3 runs 13 residues. Trimming took off 6 bases at V and 3 bases at J, with 15 bases between the two ends. Germline-derived CDR1 and CDR2 are DFQATT and SNEGSKA (reference sequence). The CDR3 sequence: CSAASLEGYEQYF. CDR3 in DNA: TGCAGTGCCGCCAGCTTGGAGGGCTACGAGCAGTACTTC.

On this clonotype itself: The junction does not match germline at one end; this may be a read error. This chain connects TRBV5-1 to TRBJ1-1; TRBD1 matches 9 bases. Germline CDR1 reads SGHRS; CDR2 reads YFSETQ. There are 16 residues in the CDR3. Here the CDR3 DNA reads TGCGCCAGCAGGTTGGGGACAGGGATTGGGAACACTGAAGCTTTCTTT. Translating it yields CASRLGTGIGNTEAFF.

The rearrangement uses TRBV4-3 and TRBJ1-5; D might be TRBD1 (6 bases). The V end lost 1 base, the J end lost 11 bases, and 12 bases lay between the germline ends. The germline CDR1 and CDR2 sequences are LGHNA and YSLEER. The CDR3 sequence is 13 residues long. DNA of the CDR3: TGCGCCAGCAGCCAAGGACCAGGGGAAGCCCAGCATTTT. Translating it yields CASSQGPGEAQHF.

V and J are TRBV5-1 and TRBJ2-5, with D possibly matching TRBD1 (7 bases). CDR3 length equals 15 residues. V was cut by 0 bases and J by 4 bases, with 13 bases left in between. CDR1 and CDR2 from the germline V gene are SGHRS and YFSETQ. DNA for the CDR3: TGCGCCAGCAGCTTGGTAGCAGGGGGGATAGAGACCCAGTACTTC. This sequence encodes CASSLVAGGIETQYF.

The CDR3 bases are TGTGCCAGCAGCGGGGACAGGCGGATCTATGGCTACACCTTC. Protein product: CASSGDRRIYGYTF. J is TRBJ1-2 and V is TRBV5-5, with TRBD1 identical over 8 bases. V was pared by 4 bases and J by 4 bases, with 6 bases of the junction left unmatched. CDR3 length equals 14 residues. CDR1 and CDR2 from the germline V gene are SGHKS and YYEKEE (reference sequence).

A few counts support this clonotype. This chain links TRBV24-1 with TRBJ1-2, with a possible D match to TRBD1 (5 bases). This CDR3 spans 12 amino acids. V gave up 5 bases and J gave up 4 bases, with 7 bases separating them. CDR1 is KGHDR and CDR2 is SFDVKD in the germline V gene. The CDR3 DNA is TGTGCCACCAGTGCAGGGACCTATGGCTACACCTTC. It encodes CATSAGTYGYTF.

V usage is TRBV27 and J usage is TRBJ1-5; a possible D gene is TRBD1 (5 bases). Per germline, CDR1 MNHEY and CDR2 SMNVEV (reference sequence). The CDR3 is 15 amino acids. Trimming took off 0 bases at V and 4 bases at J, with 10 bases between the two ends. This CDR3 is CASSLSGAGNQPQHF. As DNA, the CDR3 is TGTGCCAGCAGTTTATCCGGGGCGGGAAATCAGCCCCAGCATTTT.